The 12 T cell receptor beta chains below all came from one sample that was sequenced in a study of blood T cell repertoires in COVID-19. TCRdb's copy holds only in-frame clones and misses some; the assay was immunoSEQ multiplex PCR. The repertoire includes a few hundred thousand clones, 85% to 90% of them detected once, and approximately 3% sits in the top ten. Sequences were obtained from PBMCs or T cells enriched from blood (not recorded which). These TCRs come from a woman aged 50 to 65 in a cohort exposed to, infected with or recovered from COVID-19 (not recorded which).

This chain connects TRBV25-1 to TRBJ1-1; D unresolved. This CDR3 spans 15 amino acids. V was clipped by 0 bases and J by 0 bases, with 8 bases between them. Germline V gene data show CDR1 as MGHDK and CDR2 as SYGVNS. The CDR3 loop is CASSEYGGMNTEAFF. The CDR3 coding sequence is TGTGCCAGCAGTGAATATGGCGGAATGAACACTGAAGCTTTCTTT.

This sequence joins TRBV6-5 and TRBJ1-4; a possible D gene is TRBD1 (6 bases). The CDR3 is made up of 15 amino acids. Germline lookup yields CDR1 MNHEY and CDR2 SVGAGI. V lost 2 bases and J 4 bases, leaving 11 bases between the germline ends. CDR3 amino acids: CASSYRGIFNEKLFF. CDR3 DNA: TGTGCCAGCAGTTACAGGGGGATATTTAATGAAAAACTGTTTTTT.

The chain combines TRBV29-1 with TRBJ2-1; a possible D gene is TRBD1 (6 bases). V dropped 6 bases and J dropped 9 bases, with 12 bases sitting between them. The CDR3 sequence is 11 residues long. Germline V gene sequence: CDR1 SQVTM, CDR2 ANQGSEA. The DNA for the CDR3 is TGCAGCGTCCGGGACACAGCTGAGCAGTTCTTC. Residues: CSVRDTAEQFF.

This sequence joins TRBV18 and TRBJ2-7; weak D call: TRBD1 (5 bases). This CDR3 has 14 amino acids. The germline V gene encodes CDR1 KGHSH and CDR2 LQKENI. Trimming cost V 2 bases and J 5 bases, with 13 bases left between them. The CDR3, as DNA: TGTGCCAGCTCACCATCTGCAGGGCCCAACGAGCAGTACTTC. Its translation: CASSPSAGPNEQYF.

This clone was observed a handful of times. The chain couples TRBV7-2 to TRBJ1-2, with D perhaps TRBD1 (6 bases). Germline CDR1 is SGHTA and CDR2 is FQGNSA. The CDR3 totals 15 residues. V lost 1 base and J lost 5, with 14 bases in between. This CDR3 reads CASSLGVNREYGYTF. The CDR3 bases are TGTGCCAGCAGCTTAGGAGTTAACAGGGAGTATGGCTACACCTTC.

This clone was picked up one time. This chain joins TRBV2 and TRBJ2-7, with 11 nucleotides matching TRBD1. This CDR3 is built from 14 residues. With V trimmed by 8 bases and J by 4 bases, 7 bases remained unmatched. The germline V gene encodes CDR1 SNHLY and CDR2 FYNNEI. This CDR3 reads CASGGQGDLYEQYF. In nucleotides, the CDR3 is TGTGCCAGCGGGGGACAGGGGGATTTATACGAGCAGTACTTC.

The chain's CDR3 is CASSHGTVNEKLFF. The DNA for the CDR3 is TGTGCCAGCAGCCACGGGACAGTTAATGAAAAACTGTTTTTT. The chain couples TRBV5-6 to TRBJ1-4, with 7 positions matching TRBD1. V was pared by 4 bases and J by 4 bases, with 4 bases of the junction left unmatched. Germline CDR1 and CDR2: SGHDT and YYEEEE. This CDR3 region has 14 residues.

The V gene is TRBV4-1, the J gene TRBJ1-4, with D unclear. There are 14 residues in the CDR3. The V gene lost 4 bases and the J gene lost 8 bases, with 14 bases spanning the gap. In germline, CDR1 is MGHRA, CDR2 YSYEKL. The CDR3 loop reads CASSPTGVREKLFF. The CDR3, as DNA: TGCGCCAGCAGCCCGACCGGGGTGAGAGAAAAACTGTTTTTT.

The sample holds a few counts of this clone. V usage is TRBV4-3 and J usage is TRBJ1-2; no firm D call. The CDR3 spans 15 residues. Looked up from germline, CDR1 is LGHNA and CDR2 is YSLEER. The V and J ends lost 3 bases and 5 bases respectively, with 16 bases between them. Here the CDR3 DNA reads TGCGCCAGCAGCCAGAGATCTGACTCGGAATATGGCTACACCTTC. Its protein is CASSQRSDSEYGYTF.

The chain recombines TRBV5-1 with TRBJ2-1; TRBD2 aligns across 10 bases. CDR3 size: 15 residues. Losses at the gene ends were 4 bases for V and 8 bases for J; bases not matched to a gene: 9. Germline V gene sequence: CDR1 SGHRS, CDR2 YFSETQ. Written as DNA, the CDR3 is TGCGCCAGCAGCCGTTATACTAGCGGGGTCGATGAGCAGTTCTTC. Amino acids: CASSRYTSGVDEQFF.

The chain uses TRBV24-1 and TRBJ1-1, with TRBD1 matching 8 bases. This CDR3 spans 15 amino acids. Trimming cost V 4 bases and J 2 bases; bases outside gene matches: 5. Germline CDR1 reads KGHDR; CDR2 reads SFDVKD. CDR3 loop: CATSDPGQGNTEAFF. CDR3 DNA: TGTGCCACCAGTGACCCTGGACAGGGAAACACTGAAGCTTTCTTT.

This clone showed up just a few times. CDR3 amino acids: CASSVTGTPNYGYTF. DNA of the CDR3: TGTGCCAGCAGCGTAACCGGGACACCTAACTATGGCTACACCTTC. The J gene is TRBJ1-2, the V gene TRBV7-8, with D maybe TRBD1 (6 bases). V was clipped by 5 bases and J by 0 bases, with 13 bases between them. From germline, CDR1 is SGHVS and CDR2 FQNEAQ. The CDR3 contains 15 residues.